Detailed here is one T cell receptor (beta chain). The data belong to a study of blood T cell repertoires in COVID-19. Turning to the study itself: Specimens from acute and convalescent COVID-19 originated in the United States, Italy and Spain. PBMCs, B-cell-depleted T cells, or T cells were the source of the cDNA or gDNA that made up the material.

Methods used by the authors: Using reference gene primer amplification, nucleated cell counts were estimated. Using immunoSEQ multiplex PCR, the repertoire was profiled, and TCRdb retains in-frame clones only, with some absent. V and J calls and clone size are copied from that table; D and trimming were computed from the DNA. This sample has about 170,000 clones, with around 81% found just once. This CDR3 has 14 amino acids. V gave up 1 base and J gave up 8 bases, with 14 bases separating them. Germline loops: CDR1 SGHRS, CDR2 YFSETQ. Source material: peripheral blood. This chain links TRBV5-1 with TRBJ2-3, with D maybe TRBD1 (5 bases). This receptor was obtained from a human donor with acute or convalescent COVID-19. The donor label of this sample is uncertain. The CDR3 sequence is CASSLPTGRGTQYF. CDR3 bases: TGCGCCAGCAGCTTGCCAACGGGTAGGGGTACGCAGTATTTT.